This TCR beta chain was obtained from a study of identical twins. The study's findings and limits: Out-of-frame alpha sequences common to twins were enriched for low generation probability. The study reached conclusions through statistical analysis that was cross-sectional, not following the same donors.

CDR1 and CDR2 (germline): ENHRY, SYGVKD. CDR3 length equals 13 residues. Deletions cut 3 bases from V and 4 bases from J, with 7 bases between. This clonotype occurred a few times. Its matching antigen is unknown. Unique molecular identifiers were present on the cDNA, and a universal primer site came from template switching. TCRdb recomputed calls from the 5' RACE reads with MiXCR, one row per CDR3 protein. The sample has hundreds of thousands of distinct CDR3 sequences; about 8% are singletons. This same sample was also part of a study on yellow fever vaccine responses in identical twins.

Sequenced: memory (CD45RO+) T cells sorted from blood. This clonotype was sampled from a woman in her late teens or twenties in good health. The V gene is TRBV10-3, the J gene TRBJ1-5; D gene ambiguous. CDR3 in amino acids: CAISDLVNQPQHF. DNA of the CDR3: TGTGCCATCAGTGATTTGGTTAATCAGCCCCAGCATTTT.